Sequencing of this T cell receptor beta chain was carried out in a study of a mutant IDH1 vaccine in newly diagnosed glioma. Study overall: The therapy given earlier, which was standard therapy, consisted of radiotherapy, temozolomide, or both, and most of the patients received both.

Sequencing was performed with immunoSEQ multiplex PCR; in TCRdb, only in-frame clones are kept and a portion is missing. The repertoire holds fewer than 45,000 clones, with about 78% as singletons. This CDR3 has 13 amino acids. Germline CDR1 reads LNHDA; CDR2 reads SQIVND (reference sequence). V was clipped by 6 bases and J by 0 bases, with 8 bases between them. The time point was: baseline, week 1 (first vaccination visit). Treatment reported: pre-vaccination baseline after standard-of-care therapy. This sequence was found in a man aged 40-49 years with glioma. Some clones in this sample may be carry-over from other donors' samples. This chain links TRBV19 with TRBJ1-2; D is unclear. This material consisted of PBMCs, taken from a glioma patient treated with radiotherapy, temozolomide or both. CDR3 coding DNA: TGTGCCAGTAGCCCGGGATCTAACTATGGCTACACCTTC. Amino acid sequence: CASSPGSNYGYTF.